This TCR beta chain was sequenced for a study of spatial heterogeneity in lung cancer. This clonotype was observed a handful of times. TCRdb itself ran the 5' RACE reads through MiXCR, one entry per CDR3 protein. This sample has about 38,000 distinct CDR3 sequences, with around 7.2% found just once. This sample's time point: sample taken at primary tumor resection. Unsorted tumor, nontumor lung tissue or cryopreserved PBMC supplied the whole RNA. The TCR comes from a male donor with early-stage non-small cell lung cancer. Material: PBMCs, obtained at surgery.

Written as DNA, the CDR3 is TGTGCCAGCCGTGGACAGGGAAAAGGCGACGAGCAGTACTTC. Translating it yields CASRGQGKGDEQYF. V and J are TRBV6-1 and TRBJ2-7; 8 nucleotides align to TRBD1. Germline CDR1 MNHNS, CDR2 SASEGT. The V gene end was trimmed by 8 bases and the J gene end by 5 bases; junction bases not matched to a gene: 11. The length of the CDR3 is 14 residues.